This TCR beta chain derives from a study of T cell repertoires in cytomegalovirus infection. The overall study: Public TCR beta signatures indicated both CMV infection and matching HLA type.

TCRdb processed the reads anew with MiXCR; each CDR3 protein has one entry. The repertoire holds hundreds of thousands of distinct CDR3 sequences, with about a sixth as singletons. The CDR3 length is 15 residues. The V and J ends lost 0 bases and 1 base respectively, with 10 bases between them. CDR1 MGHRA and CDR2 YSYEKL come from the germline V gene. The V and J genes are TRBV4-1 and TRBJ2-7; possible D gene TRBD2, 5 bases. Specimen: PBMCs. The source of this sequence is a human donor in good health (CMV status not recorded). Some clones in this sample may be carry-over from other donors' samples. The CDR3 region is CASSQEADWSYEQYF. The CDR3 coding sequence is TGCGCCAGCAGCCAAGAAGCGGACTGGTCCTACGAGCAGTACTTC.